This T cell receptor (beta chain) was sequenced in a study of T cell responses to AZD1222 COVID-19 vaccine. A word on this clone: Its antigen remains unknown.

Sequencing used immunoSEQ multiplex PCR; TCRdb keeps in-frame clones, though not all of them. The sample lists some 120,000 clones; approximately 88% were seen once. This CDR3 is 14 amino acids long. CDR1 SGHAT and CDR2 FQDESV come from the germline V gene (reference sequence). V was clipped by 5 bases and J by 5 bases; unmatched bases: 8. Findings of the study overall: Spike regions recognized by vaccine-associated CD4 TCRs spanned the protein, led by 160-218 and 743-854. Seropositive status at baseline applied to only a handful of AZD1222 recipients.

The chain uses TRBV11-1 and TRBJ1-1, with 7 bases lining up with TRBD1. The clonotype originates from an adult in good health. The starting material was peripheral blood, obtained on day 0 of AZD1222 vaccination. This CDR3 reads CASSPTGLTTEAFF. CDR3 sequence (DNA): TGTGCCAGCAGCCCGACAGGGCTAACGACTGAAGCTTTCTTT.